The 15 T cell receptor beta chains given below trace back to one sample, sequenced in a study of blood T cell repertoires in COVID-19. Sequencing used immunoSEQ multiplex PCR; TCRdb keeps in-frame clones, though not all of them. The table shows 65,000 or so clones, with 75% to 90% occurring only once. Sequencing was done on a sample of peripheral blood. The receptors here all came from a man aged 30 to 45 with COVID-19, enrolled during active disease.

The chain recombines TRBV21-1 with TRBJ1-3. TRBV21-1 is a listed pseudogene. The CDR3 is made up of 19 amino acids. The CDR3 nucleotides are TGTGCCAGCAGCAATCGGGAACCGGTAACGGCGTCGACTGGAAACACCATATATTTT. Its translation is CASSNREPVTASTGNTIYF.

The chain combines TRBV7-8 with TRBJ2-7; perhaps TRBD1 as D (5 bases). The CDR3 spans 15 residues. CDR1 is SGHVS, CDR2 FQNEAQ, per germline. Trimming took 1 base from V and 6 from J, leaving 16 bases between them. The CDR3 sequence: CASSLGGQALSEQYF. The DNA for the CDR3 is TGTGCCAGCAGCTTAGGAGGACAAGCGCTCTCCGAGCAGTACTTC.

J is TRBJ2-3 and V is TRBV5-4; weak D call: TRBD2 (5 bases). The V gene's germline CDR1 is SGHNT and CDR2 YYREEE (reference sequence). This CDR3 is 14 amino acids long. Trimming stripped 5 bases from V and 3 bases from J, with 13 bases between. CDR3 residues: CASSEGTRTDTQYF. CDR3 sequence (DNA): TGTGCCAGCAGTGAGGGTACCAGGACAGATACGCAGTATTTT. The full variable domain, rest sourced from reference TRBV5-4 and TRBJ2-3, is ETGVTQSPTHLIKTRGQQVTLRCSSQSGHNTVSWYQQALGQGPQFIFQYYREEENGRGNFPPRFSGLQFPNYSSELNVNALELDDSALYLCASSEGTRTDTQYFGPGTRLTVL.

V is TRBV7-3 and J is TRBJ1-1; D might be TRBD1 (5 bases). The CDR3 runs to 14 residues. Germline loops: CDR1 SGHTA, CDR2 FQGTGA. The ends were cut back, 2 bases at V and 10 bases at J, with 17 bases in the middle. CDR3 sequence (DNA): TGTGCCAGCAGCTTAGGGATGGGGCCCGCGGTAGCTTTCTTT. This sequence encodes CASSLGMGPAVAFF.

The chain has TRBV13 and TRBJ2-1, with TRBD2 identical over 9 bases. This CDR3 comprises 13 residues. The trim removed 4 bases at V and 8 bases at J, leaving 3 bases unmatched. Germline CDR1 and CDR2: PRHDT and FYEKMQ (reference sequence). The CDR3 nucleotides are TGTGCCAGCAGCTCGGGACTAGCTTATGAGCAGTTCTTC. It yields the protein CASSSGLAYEQFF.

V gene TRBV7-8 combines with J gene TRBJ1-1; tentatively, D is TRBD1 (5 bases). V was shortened by 1 base and J by 1 base, with 13 bases between the two germline ends. CDR3 size: 16 residues. Germline V CDR1 and CDR2: SGHVS, FQNEAQ. This CDR3 reads CASSLGQMDKNTEAFF. DNA of the CDR3: TGTGCCAGCAGCTTAGGTCAAATGGACAAGAACACTGAAGCTTTCTTT.

CDR3 protein: CASSASGTNTALFF. The CDR3 nucleotides are TGTGCCAGTAGTGCCTCCGGGACAAACACTGCGCTGTTTTTT. The chain uses TRBV19 and TRBJ1-4, with a tentative D call TRBD1 (6 bases). This CDR3 has 14 residues. Between the trimmed V and J ends, which lost 5 bases and 14 bases, there was a span of 21 bases. Germline-derived CDR1 and CDR2 are LNHDA and SQIVND (reference sequence). Full variable domain (outside the CDR3, taken from reference TRBV19 and TRBJ1-4): DGGITQSPKYLFRKEGQNVTLSCEQNLNHDAMYWYRQDPGQGLRLIYYSQIVNDFQKGDIAEGYSVSREKKESFPLTVTSAQKNPTAFYLCASSASGTNTALFFGSGTQLSVL.

The chain has TRBV5-1 and TRBJ1-3, with D perhaps TRBD1 (6 bases). Trimming shortened V by 3 bases and J by 1 base, and 20 bases separated the two germline ends. CDR3 length equals 18 residues. Germline lookup yields CDR1 SGHRS and CDR2 YFSETQ. The CDR3 region has the DNA TGCGCCAGCAGCTCTTCAACCGTTGGGGGCCTTTCTGGAAACACCATATATTTT. Translating gives CASSSSTVGGLSGNTIYF.

The V gene is TRBV9, the J gene TRBJ2-7; D may be TRBD2 (5 bases). The germline gives CDR1 SGDLS, CDR2 YYNGEE. This CDR3 contains 15 residues. V shed 4 bases and J shed 2 bases, with 16 bases lying between them. The CDR3 reads CASSQLEGRTYEQYF. Here the CDR3 DNA reads TGTGCCAGCAGCCAGCTAGAGGGCCGGACCTACGAGCAGTACTTC.

The chain has TRBV6-2 or TRBV6-3 and TRBJ2-5; 7 bases agree with TRBD2. Germline CDR1 MNHEY, CDR2 SVGEGT. V lost 4 bases and J lost 4; bases outside the gene matches: 9. The CDR3 has 15 residues. CDR3 sequence reads: CASSFGGRGPETQYF. CDR3 DNA: TGTGCCAGCAGTTTCGGCGGGAGAGGGCCAGAGACCCAGTACTTC.

The genes are TRBV28 and TRBJ2-5; 8 bases are a match to TRBD2. The CDR3 consists of 15 residues. Germline loops: CDR1 MDHEN, CDR2 SYDVKM. J was trimmed by 2 bases and V by 3 bases; bases with no gene match: 5. The CDR3 sequence: CASSFRGGGQETQYF. The CDR3 DNA is TGTGCCAGCAGTTTCCGGGGGGGCGGACAAGAGACCCAGTACTTC. Full variable domain (outside the CDR3, taken from reference TRBV28 and TRBJ2-5): DVKVTQSSRYLVKRTGEKVFLECVQDMDHENMFWYRQDPGLGLRLIYFSYDVKMKEKGDIPEGYSVSREKKERFSLILESASTNQTSMYLCASSFRGGGQETQYFGPGTRLLVL.

The chain couples TRBV10-2 to TRBJ2-3; D is ambiguous. Trimming removed 6 bases at V and 0 bases at J, with 10 bases between. Germline V CDR1 and CDR2: WSHSY, SAAADI. This CDR3 has 14 residues. The CDR3 protein is CASSSTQSTDTQYF. CDR3 sequence (DNA): TGCGCCAGCAGCTCCACTCAAAGCACAGATACGCAGTATTTT.

This chain uses TRBV19 with TRBJ1-2; 7 positions match TRBD1. This CDR3 comprises 13 residues. Germline CDR1 reads LNHDA; CDR2 reads SQIVND (reference sequence). With V trimmed by 3 bases and J by 3 bases, 1 base remained unmatched. CDR3 loop: CASSIQGDYGYTF. The CDR3, as DNA: TGTGCCAGTAGTATCCAGGGGGACTATGGCTACACCTTC.

This rearrangement joins TRBV15 to TRBJ2-1; D is perhaps TRBD2 (6 bases). This CDR3 has 15 amino acids. CDR1 is LNHNV, CDR2 YYDKDF, per germline (reference sequence). Trimming stripped 0 bases from V and 1 base from J, with 7 bases between. The CDR3 DNA is TGTGCCACCAGCAGAGAGGGACTTTCCTACAATGAGCAGTTCTTC. Amino acid sequence: CATSREGLSYNEQFF.

The chain couples TRBV4-1 to TRBJ2-3, with 13 bases matching TRBD2. Germline V gene data show CDR1 as MGHRA and CDR2 as YSYEKL. J was trimmed by 2 bases and V by 5 bases; bases with no gene match: 4. CDR3 length equals 16 residues. The CDR3 here is CASSVGTSGITDTQYF. DNA for the CDR3: TGCGCCAGCAGCGTGGGGACTAGCGGGATCACAGATACGCAGTATTTT.